This TCR beta chain stems from a study of T cell responses to AZD1222 COVID-19 vaccine. Study conclusions and caveats: Repertoire samples came only from after the peak T cell response. Females made up more of the donors, who were largely white British, and clonal diversity may have come out too low. Just 6 or 7 AZD1222 recipients were seropositive at baseline.

In regard to this clone: Antigen specificity is unknown.

Generated by immunoSEQ multiplex PCR, the TCRdb table keeps only in-frame clones and is missing some. The sample has 110,000 to 150,000 clones, 85% to 95% seen once. Deletions cut 5 bases from V and 8 bases from J, with 15 bases between. Germline-derived CDR1 and CDR2 are SGHAT and FQNNGV. The CDR3 spans 13 residues. The TCR originated in an adult in good health. The J gene is TRBJ1-2, the V gene TRBV11-2; D unclear. Sequenced here: peripheral blood, sampled on day 0 of MenACWY control vaccination. The CDR3 nucleotides read TGTGCCAGCAGCCCCGGGTTAACGGGCGGCTACACCTTC. This encodes CASSPGLTGGYTF.